Listed below are T cell receptor beta chains from one sample, sequenced in a study of blood T cell repertoires in COVID-19. Sequenced by immunoSEQ multiplex PCR; TCRdb stores in-frame clones only, minus some. The sample holds roughly 150,000 clones, 75% to 90% seen once. The sequencing input was peripheral blood. These receptors all come from a man in his 60s with acute or convalescent COVID-19. The CDR3 runs from the conserved cysteine through the conserved F or W. Fields, in order: D gene, V gene, clone size, J gene, CDR3 DNA, CDR3 protein. A D gene is named only where the DNA matches it firmly. Clone size is not always given. Where it is, it says once, few, many or a class for expanded clones.

>NA|TRBV5-6|NA|TRBJ2-3
TGTGCCAGCAGCTTGGATCTGACTTCCACAGATACGCAGTATTTT
CASSLDLTSTDTQYF
>NA|TRBV5-5|NA|TRBJ1-6
TGTGCCAGCAGCTTGCGGGACATTTATAATTCACCCCTCCACTTT
CASSLRDIYNSPLHF
>TRBD1|TRBV19|NA|TRBJ2-7
TGTGCCAGTAGTCGTGGGGACAGTACCTACGAGCAGTACTTC
CASSRGDSTYEQYF
>NA|TRBV6-5|NA|TRBJ1-2
TGTGCCAGCAGCCCCAGGGTGGAAGTGGGCTACACCTTC
CASSPRVEVGYTF
>TRBD1|TRBV6-5|NA|TRBJ2-2
TGTGCCAGCAGTTACACGACAGGGTATAGATCCGGGGAGCTGTTTTTT
CASSYTTGYRSGELFF
>NA|TRBV7-9|NA|TRBJ2-5
TGTGCCAGCAGCTGGCTCCGGGACTTTCTTCGCGAGACCCAGTACTTC
CASSWLRDFLRETQYF
>NA|TRBV5-1|NA|TRBJ1-6
TGCGCCAGCAGCACCAATCAGGGGAATTCACCCCTCCACTTT
CASSTNQGNSPLHF
>TRBD1|TRBV9|NA|TRBJ2-3
TGTGCCAGCAGCGTAGCGGACAGGGGGCATTTGTCGGCGCAGTATTTT
CASSVADRGHLSAQYF
>TRBD1|TRBV18|NA|TRBJ1-5
TGTGCCAGCTCACCACCGGGGGCAGGGGGCCAGCCCCAGCATTTT
CASSPPGAGGQPQHF
>NA|TRBV28|NA|TRBJ1-1
TGTGCCAGCAGGTTACAGGGAAAAGCTTTCTTT
CASRLQGKAFF
>TRBD1|TRBV5-4|NA|TRBJ1-2
TGTGCCAGCAGCTCAAGGACAGGGAGGGCAACTAACTATGGCTACACCTTC
CASSSRTGRATNYGYTF
>NA|TRBV7-9|NA|TRBJ2-7
TGTGCCAGCAGCTATGAGGTAGAGTACGAGCAGTACTTC
CASSYEVEYEQYF
>TRBD1|TRBV5-8|NA|TRBJ2-3
TGTGCCAGCAGCTTTGCAGCAGGGGGATCGGCTAGCACAGATACGCAGTATTTT
CASSFAAGGSASTDTQYF
>TRBD1|TRBV6-5|once|TRBJ1-5
TGTGCCAGCAGTCGACAGGGTGATAGCAATCAGCCCCAGCATTTT
CASSRQGDSNQPQHF
>NA|TRBV19|NA|TRBJ1-4
TGTGCCAGTAGTATCAACAGGGATGAAAAACTGTTTTTT
CASSINRDEKLFF
>NA|TRBV11-2|NA|TRBJ2-7
TGTGCCAGCCGTCCGGGGACTCAGGTCTACGAGCAGTACTTC
CASRPGTQVYEQYF
>NA|TRBV6-2/TRBV6-3|NA|TRBJ2-4
TGTGCCAGCAGTTACGGCGGGGGCCCCCTCCTAGCCAAAAACATTCAGTACTTC
CASSYGGGPLLAKNIQYF
>TRBD1|TRBV2|NA|TRBJ2-2
TGTGCCACTCTCGGGGGACAGGGATACACCGGGGAGCTGTTTTTT
CATLGGQGYTGELFF
>TRBD1|TRBV7-2|NA|TRBJ2-1
TGTGCCAGCAGCTCAGATACCCTAAGGACAGGGCCGTTCTTC
CASSSDTLRTGPFF
>NA|TRBV4-3|few|TRBJ2-3
TGCGCCAGCAGCCAAGATAACAGCTATACAGATACGCAGTATTTT
CASSQDNSYTDTQYF
>TRBD2|TRBV2|NA|TRBJ2-7
TGTGCCAGCAGTTGGGATGGACTAGCGGGATCCTACGAGCAGTACTTC
CASSWDGLAGSYEQYF
>NA|TRBV4-2|once|TRBJ2-7
TGTGCCAGCAGCCAGGCCTCGACCGGACTAACCTACGAGCAGTACTTC
CASSQASTGLTYEQYF
>TRBD1|TRBV28|NA|TRBJ1-6
TGTGCCAGCAGTCCTACAAGGACAGGTTTGCCTTATAATTCACCCCTCCACTTT
CASSPTRTGLPYNSPLHF
>TRBD1|TRBV7-9|NA|TRBJ2-1
TGTGCCAGCAGCTTACCCCGGACAGGGTCGAACAATGAGCAGTTCTTC
CASSLPRTGSNNEQFF
>TRBD2|TRBV5-4|NA|TRBJ2-2
TGTGCCAGCAGCGCCTCGGGACTAGCGGGAGGGCTGGGCACCGGGGAGCTGTTTTTT
CASSASGLAGGLGTGELFF
>NA|TRBV10-3|once|TRBJ1-1
TGTGCCATCAGCCTTTCTCAGGGGAACGCTGAAGCTTTCTTT
CAISLSQGNAEAFF
>NA|TRBV5-4|NA|TRBJ1-1
TGTGCCAGTATATCCCAGACAGGAAGGAACACTGAAGCTTTCTTT
CASISQTGRNTEAFF
>TRBD2|TRBV20-1|NA|TRBJ2-7
TGCAGTGCTAGTGGCGGGAGCGCTATCGCGGACGAGCAGTACTTC
CSASGGSAIADEQYF
>NA|TRBV28|few|TRBJ1-1
TGTGCCAGCAGTCTACAGGTGAACACTGAAGCTTTCTTT
CASSLQVNTEAFF
>NA|TRBV7-2|NA|TRBJ1-5
TGTGCCAGCAGCTTAGGCGGGGTTAGCAATCAGCCCCAGCATTTT
CASSLGGVSNQPQHF
>TRBD2|TRBV7-2|NA|TRBJ2-7
TGTGCCAGCACCGTGAGCGGGGGGAAATACGAGCAGTACTTC
CASTVSGGKYEQYF
>TRBD1|TRBV5-1|NA|TRBJ2-3
TGCGCCAGCAGCTTGCGTCCAGACAGGGCGGATACGCAGTATTTT
CASSLRPDRADTQYF
>TRBD1|TRBV28|few|TRBJ2-7
TGTGCCAGCAGCTCCTCCGGACAGGGGATCTACGAGCAGTACTTC
CASSSSGQGIYEQYF
>TRBD2|TRBV9|NA|TRBJ2-7
TGTGCCAGCAGCGGACTACTAGCGGGGGGGTCCTACGAGCAGTACTTC
CASSGLLAGGSYEQYF
>TRBD1|TRBV14|NA|TRBJ1-2
TGTGCCAGCAGCCCAACCGGGGGACTAACGGACAGGGAAAGAGGTGGCTACACCTTC
CASSPTGGLTDRERGGYTF
>TRBD2|TRBV10-2|once|TRBJ2-7
TGCGCCAGCAGGGGACTAGCGGGATTAAGTCCCGAGCAGTACTTC
CASRGLAGLSPEQYF
>NA|TRBV19|NA|TRBJ1-4
TGTGCCAGTAGTACGCCCGCAGGCGCAGGTGGAAAACTGTTTTTT
CASSTPAGAGGKLFF
>NA|TRBV19|NA|TRBJ2-3
TGTGCCAGTAGTATTTCGGGGGATCCGGCAGATACGCAGTATTTT
CASSISGDPADTQYF
>NA|TRBV10-3|once|TRBJ1-6
TGTGCCATCAGTGACCGGGGGATGAATTCACCCCTCCACTTT
CAISDRGMNSPLHF
>NA|TRBV10-3|once|TRBJ1-2
TGTGCCATCAATGGGGCTGCCGGAGACTATGGCTACACCTTC
CAINGAAGDYGYTF
>NA|TRBV19|NA|TRBJ2-3
TGTGCCAGTAGCGGGTTGTTGACAGATACGCAGTATTTT
CASSGLLTDTQYF
>TRBD1|TRBV2|once|TRBJ1-6
TGTGCCAGCAGTGAAGCTCAGGGGGCTACACCCCTCCACTTT
CASSEAQGATPLHF
>NA|TRBV6-5|few|TRBJ1-6
TGTGCCAGCAGTTACCAAGGGGGAACACAGTCACCCCTCCACTTT
CASSYQGGTQSPLHF
>TRBD2|TRBV5-1|once|TRBJ2-3
TGCGCCAGCAGCTTCTGGACTAGCGGGAGGACAGATACGCAGTATTTT
CASSFWTSGRTDTQYF
>NA|TRBV5-6|once|TRBJ2-2
TGTGCCAGCAGGGGGCCGGCCGGGGAGCTGTTTTTT
CASRGPAGELFF
>NA|TRBV3-1/TRBV3-2|once|TRBJ2-1
TGTGCCAGCAGCCAAGCCACCCGGGAGCAGTTCTTC
CASSQATREQFF
>NA|TRBV28|NA|TRBJ1-1
TGTGCCAGCAGTTTCTCAGTCGACAGGGAAGCTTTCTTT
CASSFSVDREAFF
>NA|TRBV19|once|TRBJ2-7
TGTGCCAGTAGTATTCCCGGGTCCTACGAGCAGTACTTC
CASSIPGSYEQYF
>NA|TRBV7-9|NA|TRBJ2-5
TGTGCCAGCAGCTTACGTGAGACAAAAGAGACCCAGTACTTC
CASSLRETKETQYF
>NA|TRBV5-1|few|TRBJ1-3
TGCGCCAGCAGCTTGGCTCGGCCCAGGGCTGGAAACACCATATATTTT
CASSLARPRAGNTIYF
>NA|TRBV12-5|NA|TRBJ2-7
TGTGCTAGTGGTCGGACAGATTCCTACGAGCAGTACTTC
CASGRTDSYEQYF
>NA|TRBV2|NA|TRBJ2-1
TGTGCCAGCAGTGTTACAGGGCGTAGCAATGAGCAGTTCTTC
CASSVTGRSNEQFF
>NA|TRBV19|NA|TRBJ2-6
TGTGCCAGTAAACAGGATTCTGGGGCCAACGTCCTGACTTTC
CASKQDSGANVLTF
>NA|TRBV12-3/TRBV12-4|NA|TRBJ1-6
TGTGCCAGCAGTCCAACAAGAAATTCACCCCTCCACTTT
CASSPTRNSPLHF
>NA|TRBV3-1/TRBV3-2|NA|TRBJ1-5
TGTGCCAGCAGCCTTTCAACAACAGGGAATCAGCCCCAGCATTTT
CASSLSTTGNQPQHF
>NA|TRBV3-1/TRBV3-2|NA|TRBJ1-6
TGTGCCAGCAGCCAAGATCGGGACTTACCGGGCCCTAATTCACCCCTCCACTTT
CASSQDRDLPGPNSPLHF
>NA|TRBV18|NA|TRBJ2-2
TGTGCCAGCTCACCCCTCCAGACAAACACCGGGGAGCTGTTTTTT
CASSPLQTNTGELFF
>NA|TRBV5-5|NA|TRBJ1-2
TGTGCCAGCAGCTTGGTCCCGGGTATGAGCTATGGCTACACCTTC
CASSLVPGMSYGYTF
>TRBD1|TRBV5-1|NA|TRBJ2-5
TGCGCCAGCAGCCCGACAGGGGGAGAGACCCAGTACTTC
CASSPTGGETQYF